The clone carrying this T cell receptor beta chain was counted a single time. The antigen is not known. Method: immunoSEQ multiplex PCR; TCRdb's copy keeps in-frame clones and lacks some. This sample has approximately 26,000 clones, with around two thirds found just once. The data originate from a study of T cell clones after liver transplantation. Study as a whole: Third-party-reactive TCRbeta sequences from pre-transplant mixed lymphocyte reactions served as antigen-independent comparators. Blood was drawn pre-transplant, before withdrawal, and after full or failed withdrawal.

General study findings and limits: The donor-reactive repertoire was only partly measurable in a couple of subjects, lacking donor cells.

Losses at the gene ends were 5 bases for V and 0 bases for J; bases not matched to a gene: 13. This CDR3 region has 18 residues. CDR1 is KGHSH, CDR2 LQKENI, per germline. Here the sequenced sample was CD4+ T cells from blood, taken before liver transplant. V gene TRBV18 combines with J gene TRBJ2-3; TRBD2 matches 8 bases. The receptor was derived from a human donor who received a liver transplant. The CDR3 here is CASSGITVVAGSTDTQYF. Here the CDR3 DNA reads TGTGCCAGCTCAGGGATCACCGTGGTAGCGGGAAGCACAGATACGCAGTATTTT.